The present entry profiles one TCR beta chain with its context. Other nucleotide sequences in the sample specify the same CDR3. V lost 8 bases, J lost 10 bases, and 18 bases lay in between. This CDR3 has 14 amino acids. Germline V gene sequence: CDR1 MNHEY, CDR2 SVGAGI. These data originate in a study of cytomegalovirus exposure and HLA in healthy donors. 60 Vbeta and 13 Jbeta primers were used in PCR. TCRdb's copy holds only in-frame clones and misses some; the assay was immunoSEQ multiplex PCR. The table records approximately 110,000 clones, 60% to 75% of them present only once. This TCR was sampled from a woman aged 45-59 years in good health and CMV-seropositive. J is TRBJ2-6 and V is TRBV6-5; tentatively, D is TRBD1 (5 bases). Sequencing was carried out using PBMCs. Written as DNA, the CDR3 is TGTGCCAGCGGCCTCACAGGAGATACAAACGTCCTGACTTTC. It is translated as CASGLTGDTNVLTF.